Below, 8 T cell receptor beta chains from the same sample are listed, as sequenced in a study of cytomegalovirus exposure and HLA in healthy donors. Some clones are missing from TCRdb's copy, which holds only in-frame ones; the method was immunoSEQ multiplex PCR. The sample carries more than 85,000 clones, approximately 90% recorded once. The source material was PBMCs. The receptors shown here come from a woman between 25 and 40 years old in good health and CMV-seropositive.

This sequence joins TRBV19 and TRBJ1-2; 7 bases align to TRBD1. CDR3 size: 14 residues. V was pared by 5 bases and J by 5 bases, with 8 bases of the junction left unmatched. CDR1 is LNHDA and CDR2 is SQIVND in the germline V gene (reference sequence). As DNA, the CDR3 is TGTGCCAGTAGTCTGACAGGGAAGGAGTATGGCTACACCTTC. Encoded protein: CASSLTGKEYGYTF.

This clone was seen a single time. The chain combines TRBV6-6 with TRBJ2-3; 7 nucleotides line up with TRBD1. CDR3 size: 14 residues. Per the germline V gene, CDR1 is MNHNY and CDR2 is SVGAGI (reference sequence). With 6 bases clipped from V and 2 bases from J, the junction kept 5 bases outside the gene matches. The CDR3 DNA is TGTGCCAGCAGCCTAGACAGGGCCACAGATACGCAGTATTTT. Its translation is CASSLDRATDTQYF.

The chain uses TRBV4-3 and TRBJ2-3, with TRBD2 matching over 8 bases. After removal of 0 bases from V and 2 bases from J, the junction contained 7 bases not matched to a gene. The CDR3 sequence is 17 residues long. The germline V gene encodes CDR1 LGHNA and CDR2 YSLEER. The CDR3 DNA reads as TGCGCCAGCAGCCAAGAAAGAAGCGGGGGACCCACAGATACGCAGTATTTT. Protein sequence: CASSQERSGGPTDTQYF.

The chain joins TRBV10-3 to TRBJ2-7; TRBD1 aligns across 7 bases. The CDR3 covers 13 residues. CDR1 and CDR2 from the germline V gene are ENHRY and SYGVKD. After removal of 4 bases from V and 3 bases from J, the junction contained 3 bases not matched to a gene. The DNA of the CDR3 is TGTGCCATCAGTGCTGGACAGGACTACGAGCAGTACTTC. Protein product: CAISAGQDYEQYF.

The chain links TRBV5-5 to TRBJ1-2, with D perhaps TRBD1 (6 bases). This CDR3 contains 14 residues. The germline gives CDR1 SGHKS, CDR2 YYEKEE (reference sequence). V was trimmed by 4 bases and J by 4 bases, leaving 14 bases between them. CDR3 coding DNA: TGTGCCAGCAGCCTTCCAGGGGAGGGCTATGGCTACACCTTC. This codes for CASSLPGEGYGYTF.

The chain couples TRBV7-8 to TRBJ1-6; D ambiguous. Germline CDR1 is SGHVS and CDR2 is FQNEAQ. V gave up 3 bases and J gave up 5 bases, with 11 bases separating them. The CDR3 is made up of 15 amino acids. The CDR3 protein is CASSFIQTNNSPLHF. CDR3 DNA sequence: TGTGCCAGCAGCTTCATACAAACGAATAATTCACCCCTCCACTTT. Combining the CDR3 with reference TRBV7-8 and TRBJ1-6 gives the whole variable domain GAGVSQSPRYKVAKRGQDVALRCDPISGHVSLFWYQQALGQGPEFLTYFQNEAQLDKSGLPSDRFFAERPEGSVSTLKIQRTQQEDSAVYLCASSFIQTNNSPLHFGNGTRLTVT.

This clone appeared a single time. The rearrangement joins TRBV6-5 to TRBJ1-5, with 12 nucleotides matching TRBD1. The CDR3 consists of 15 residues. V shed 6 bases, J shed 6 bases, and the junction held 6 bases outside the gene matches. Germline-derived CDR1 and CDR2 are MNHEY and SVGAGI. The CDR3 DNA reads TGTGCCAGCAGCCGGGGACAGGGGGCCGGTCAGCCCCAGCATTTT. It is translated as CASSRGQGAGQPQHF.

V and J are TRBV18 and TRBJ1-5, with 7 bases identical to TRBD1. Germline assignment: CDR1 KGHSH and CDR2 LQKENI. The CDR3 consists of 15 residues. J was trimmed by 0 bases and V by 5 bases; bases with no gene match: 4. CDR3 bases: TGTGCCAGCTCAAGGGGACAGTCTAGCAATCAGCCCCAGCATTTT. Its protein product is CASSRGQSSNQPQHF.